The sequence of this T cell receptor beta chain was determined in a study of blood T cell repertoires in COVID-19. Across the whole study: COVID-19 samples collected from the United States, Italy and Spain covered acute and convalescent phases.

Libraries were prepared by immunoSEQ multiplex PCR; TCRdb keeps only in-frame clonotypes and omits some of them. The sample holds roughly 400,000 clones, roughly 90% seen once. There are a few counts of this clone. The cohort comprised adults aged roughly 18 to 95 years residing in around 25 US areas. Cohort allocation depended upon clinical history that participants reported. Germline assignment: CDR1 SGHRS and CDR2 YFSETQ. The CDR3 extends over 14 amino acids. Trimming removed 5 bases from V and 5 bases from J; junction bases left unmatched: 7. This TCR came from a woman aged 18-29 years who had been exposed to COVID-19. The rearrangement links TRBV5-1 to TRBJ2-3; TRBD2 agrees at 8 bases. Specimen: PBMCs or T cells enriched from blood (not recorded which). The CDR3 region has the DNA TGCGCCAGCAGAAATAGCGGGATGGGAGATACGCAGTATTTT. This gives the protein CASRNSGMGDTQYF.